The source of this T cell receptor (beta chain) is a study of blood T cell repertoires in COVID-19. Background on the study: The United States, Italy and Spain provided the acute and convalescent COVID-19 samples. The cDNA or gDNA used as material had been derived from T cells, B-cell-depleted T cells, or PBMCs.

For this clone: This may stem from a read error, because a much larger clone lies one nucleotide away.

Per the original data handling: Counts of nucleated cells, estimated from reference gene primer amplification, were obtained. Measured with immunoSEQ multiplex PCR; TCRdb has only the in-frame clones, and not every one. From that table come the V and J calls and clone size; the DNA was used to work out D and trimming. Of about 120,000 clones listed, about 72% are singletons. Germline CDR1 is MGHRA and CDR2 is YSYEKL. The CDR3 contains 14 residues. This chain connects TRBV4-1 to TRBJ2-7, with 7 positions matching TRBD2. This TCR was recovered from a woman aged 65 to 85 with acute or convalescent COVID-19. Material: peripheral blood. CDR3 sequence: CVSSSGLGLYEQYF. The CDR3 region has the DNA TGCGTCAGCAGCTCCGGACTAGGACTTTACGAGCAGTACTTC.